The 16 T cell receptor beta chains reported below all come from one sample, sequenced in a study of blood T cells in healthy people across ages. A J-beta primer mix and a sample-barcoded 5' primer were used in a second PCR of about 7 to 11 cycles. TCRdb processed the 5' RACE reads anew with MiXCR; each CDR3 protein has one entry. The table includes approximately 1,000,000 distinct CDR3 sequences, 45% detected once. Specimen: blood. These receptors were obtained from a woman aged 55-70 years in good health.

V gene TRBV10-3 combines with J gene TRBJ2-3; D is unresolved. Trimming removed 0 bases at V and 2 bases at J, with 9 bases between. There are 15 residues in the CDR3. Per the germline V gene, CDR1 is ENHRY and CDR2 is SYGVKD. The CDR3 sequence is CAISESPATTDTQYF. The CDR3 nucleotides read TGTGCCATCAGTGAGTCTCCAGCCACCACAGATACGCAGTATTTT.

This clonotype appeared a few times. The chain joins TRBV7-2 to TRBJ2-1, with 8 positions matching TRBD2. The J segment lost 6 bases and the V segment lost 6 bases, leaving 10 bases of the junction unmatched. Germline values: CDR1 SGHTA, CDR2 FQGNSA. The CDR3 is 15 amino acids. In DNA, the CDR3 is TGTGCCAGCAGGGCTGGGCTAGCGGGTTTCAATGAGCAGTTCTTC. This gives the protein CASRAGLAGFNEQFF.

The genes are TRBV20-1 and TRBJ2-1; D is ambiguous. Germline CDR1 DFQATT, CDR2 SNEGSKA (reference sequence). With 0 bases removed from V and 4 bases from J, the gap between germline ends came to 16 bases. The CDR3 has 16 residues. The CDR3 is CSARDVRSLQYNEQFF. The CDR3 nucleotides read TGCAGTGCTAGAGATGTAAGGAGTCTGCAGTACAATGAGCAGTTCTTC.

The chain recombines TRBV20-1 with TRBJ2-5; the D gene is possibly TRBD2 (5 bases). The CDR3 length is 15 residues. Trimming shortened V by 5 bases and J by 5 bases, and 21 bases separated the two germline ends. Per the germline V gene, CDR1 is DFQATT and CDR2 is SNEGSKA (reference sequence). CDR3 loop: CSAEGERQIRETQYF. The CDR3, as DNA: TGCAGTGCTGAGGGCGAGAGGCAGATCCGGGAGACCCAGTACTTC.

This clonotype has just a few counts. The chain uses TRBV20-1 and TRBJ1-2; a possible D gene is TRBD1 (5 bases). With 3 bases removed from V and 4 bases from J, the gap between germline ends came to 15 bases. CDR3 length: 14 amino acids. The germline V gene encodes CDR1 DFQATT and CDR2 SNEGSKA (reference sequence). As DNA, the CDR3 is TGCAGTGCTAGGAGCGGGGACCTTAGCTATGGCTACACCTTC. Translating gives CSARSGDLSYGYTF.

The chain combines TRBV19 with TRBJ2-1; 11 nucleotides match TRBD1. V lost 4 bases and J lost 5; bases outside the gene matches: 4. From germline, CDR1 is LNHDA and CDR2 SQIVND (reference sequence). The CDR3 loop spans 15 amino acids. The CDR3 reads CASSTGQGAHNEQFF. CDR3 nucleotide sequence: TGTGCCAGTAGTACAGGACAGGGGGCACACAATGAGCAGTTCTTC. Combining the CDR3 with reference TRBV19 and TRBJ2-1 gives the whole variable domain DGGITQSPKYLFRKEGQNVTLSCEQNLNHDAMYWYRQDPGQGLRLIYYSQIVNDFQKGDIAEGYSVSREKKESFPLTVTSAQKNPTAFYLCASSTGQGAHNEQFFGPGTRLTVL.

The chain carries TRBV29-1 and TRBJ1-2; D remains unclear. The CDR3 runs 11 residues. Trimming pared 5 bases from V and 1 base from J, leaving 5 bases between. CDR1 is SQVTM, CDR2 ANQGSEA, per germline. This CDR3 is CSVLSNYGYTF. As DNA, the CDR3 is TGCAGCGTTTTGAGTAACTATGGCTACACCTTC. Full variable domain (missing parts from reference TRBV29-1 and TRBJ1-2): SAVISQKPSRDICQRGTSLTIQCQVDSQVTMMFWYRQQPGQSLTLIATANQGSEATYESGFVIDKFPISRPNLTFSTLTVSNMSPEDSSIYLCSVLSNYGYTFGSGTRLTVV.

The V gene is TRBV11-2, the J gene TRBJ2-7; TRBD2 aligns across 10 bases. CDR3 length: 14 residues. J lost 4 bases, V lost 7 bases, and 7 bases had no gene match. CDR1 SGHAT and CDR2 FQNNGV come from the germline V gene. This CDR3 reads CASTPSGRVYEQYF. For the CDR3, the DNA is TGTGCCAGCACCCCCAGCGGGAGGGTTTACGAGCAGTACTTC.

V usage is TRBV25-1 and J usage is TRBJ1-6; D gene uncertain. The ends were cut back, 8 bases at V and 7 bases at J, with 12 bases in the middle. There are 13 residues in the CDR3. Per germline, CDR1 MGHDK and CDR2 SYGVNS. CDR3 in amino acids: CASGETGNSPLHF. DNA of the CDR3: TGTGCCAGCGGAGAGACGGGGAATTCACCCCTCCACTTT.

Only one count was recorded for this clonotype. This sequence joins TRBV20-1 and TRBJ2-1; 9 bases match TRBD2. This CDR3 has 17 residues. The germline gives CDR1 DFQATT, CDR2 SNEGSKA (reference sequence). The junction had 6 bases not matched to a gene; V was cut back by 0 bases and J by 0 bases. CDR3 sequence: CSAREGKREDSYNEQFF. CDR3 DNA: TGCAGTGCTAGAGAGGGGAAGCGGGAGGACTCCTACAATGAGCAGTTCTTC.

This clonotype came up a few times. This chain joins TRBV19 and TRBJ2-7; 9 nucleotides line up with TRBD1. Germline assignment: CDR1 LNHDA and CDR2 SQIVND (reference sequence). V lost 3 bases, J lost 2 bases, and 14 bases stayed unmatched. The CDR3 contains 18 residues. CDR3 loop: CASSIPHPRTGVPYEQYF. CDR3 nucleotides: TGTGCCAGTAGTATTCCGCACCCTCGGACAGGGGTGCCCTACGAGCAGTACTTC.

This clonotype came up once. J is TRBJ2-1 and V is TRBV7-9, with 7 bases fitting TRBD1. The V and J ends lost 2 bases and 6 bases, in that order; junction bases with no gene match: 4. This CDR3 has 14 amino acids. Germline-derived CDR1 and CDR2 are SEHNR and FQNEAQ (reference sequence). The CDR3 loop is CASSLTGQINEQFF. The CDR3 nucleotides are TGTGCCAGCAGCTTAACGGGACAGATCAATGAGCAGTTCTTC.

The rearrangement links TRBV20-1 to TRBJ2-7, with D tentatively TRBD2 (6 bases). Germline V CDR1 and CDR2: DFQATT, SNEGSKA (reference sequence). Between the trimmed V and J ends, which lost 1 base and 7 bases, there was a span of 17 bases. CDR3 size: 14 residues. The CDR3 bases are TGCAGTGCTAGAGGGGGGAGGCCGTCTGGGGAGCAGTACTTC. Amino acid sequence: CSARGGRPSGEQYF.

This rearrangement joins TRBV13 to TRBJ2-5; D is unresolved. The germline gives CDR1 PRHDT, CDR2 FYEKMQ (reference sequence). CDR3 size: 15 residues. V lost 6 bases and J lost 11, with 25 bases in between. CDR3 DNA sequence: TGTGCCAGCAGACCGACTTGGAGTATTGAAAATGAGCAGTACTTC. Translation gives CASRPTWSIENEQYF.

The genes are TRBV27 and TRBJ2-5; D may be TRBD1 or TRBD2 (5 bases each). This CDR3 spans 13 amino acids. Germline loops: CDR1 MNHEY, CDR2 SMNVEV (reference sequence). Trimming pared 4 bases from V and 9 bases from J, leaving 15 bases between. The CDR3 loop is CASSWSPEGSQYF. CDR3 nucleotide sequence: TGTGCCAGCAGTTGGTCACCCGAGGGGTCCCAGTACTTC.

The chain recombines TRBV12-3 or TRBV12-4 with TRBJ2-3; TRBD2 aligns across 10 bases. V gave up 6 bases and J gave up 4 bases; unmatched junction bases: 10. The CDR3 is 16 residues long. CDR3 amino acids: CASSHLAGVGADTQYF. CDR3 nucleotide sequence: TGTGCCAGCAGCCATCTAGCGGGAGTGGGCGCAGATACGCAGTATTTT.